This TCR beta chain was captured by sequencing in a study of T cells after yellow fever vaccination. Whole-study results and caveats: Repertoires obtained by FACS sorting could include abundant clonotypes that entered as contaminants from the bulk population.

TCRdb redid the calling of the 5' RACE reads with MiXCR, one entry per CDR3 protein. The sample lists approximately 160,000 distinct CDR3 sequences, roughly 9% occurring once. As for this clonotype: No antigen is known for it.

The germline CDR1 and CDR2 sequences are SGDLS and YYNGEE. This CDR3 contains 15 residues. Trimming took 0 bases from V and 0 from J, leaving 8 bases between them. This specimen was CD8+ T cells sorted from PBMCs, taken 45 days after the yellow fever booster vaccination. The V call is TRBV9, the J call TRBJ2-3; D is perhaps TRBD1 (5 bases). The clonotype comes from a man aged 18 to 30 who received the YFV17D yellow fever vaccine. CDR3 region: CASSVGGPSTDTQYF. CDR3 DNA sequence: TGTGCCAGCAGCGTAGGGGGCCCTAGCACAGATACGCAGTATTTT.